This T cell receptor beta chain was observed in a study of Graves' ophthalmopathy and Graves' hyperthyroidism. RNA served as the template for amplifying TCR beta CDR3 regions. The authors performed first-round RT-PCR with HTBI primers and then a second-round multiplex PCR. Each CDR3 protein is one row after TCRdb ran MiXCR on the multiplex PCR reads. The sample lists approximately 410,000 distinct CDR3 sequences; 15% were seen once. The sequence derives from a woman aged 18-35 years with stable Graves' hyperthyroidism. Input material: peripheral blood.

Here the CDR3 reads CASSNTGGQPQHF. The CDR3 DNA reads TGTGCCAGCAGTAACACAGGGGGTCAGCCCCAGCATTTT. The chain carries TRBV6-2 or TRBV6-3 and TRBJ1-5, with 8 bases identical to TRBD1. V trimming: 5 bases; J trimming: 6 bases; junction bases outside the gene matches: 3. Germline assignment: CDR1 MNHEY and CDR2 SVGEGT. The CDR3 covers 13 residues.